The 27 T cell receptor beta chains given below trace back to one sample, sequenced in a study of OX40 agonist ivuxolimab in advanced cancers. Clones were sequenced by immunoSEQ multiplex PCR, and TCRdb holds only the in-frame ones, with some missing. The sample contains some 100,000 clones, around nine tenths of which appear only once. Sequenced here: CD4+ or CD8+ T cells sorted from blood, sampled in a trial of the OX40 agonist ivuxolimab. The source of these receptors is an adult with an advanced solid tumor such as melanoma, head and neck, liver or kidney cancer.

This chain links TRBV5-6 with TRBJ2-3; maybe TRBD2 (6 bases). In germline, CDR1 is SGHDT, CDR2 YYEEEE. CDR3 length: 17 amino acids. V lost 0 bases to trimming and J lost 3 bases, with 17 bases between them. The CDR3 here is CASSLGVGGMGTDTQYF. Written as DNA, the CDR3 is TGTGCCAGCAGCTTGGGAGTTGGCGGGATGGGGACAGATACGCAGTATTTT.

The chain uses TRBV7-2 and TRBJ1-1; TRBD1 agrees at 8 bases. V was pared by 6 bases and J by 5 bases, with 8 bases of the junction left unmatched. This CDR3 comprises 14 residues. Germline-derived CDR1 and CDR2 are SGHTA and FQGNSA. The CDR3 coding sequence is TGTGCCAGCAGAACCGACAGGGGACGAACTGAAGCTTTCTTT. It specifies CASRTDRGRTEAFF.

This clone was seen only once. This chain joins TRBV6-5 and TRBJ1-3; TRBD1 agrees at 9 bases. V lost 6 bases and J lost 3; bases outside the gene matches: 3. CDR1 and CDR2 (germline): MNHEY, SVGAGI. The CDR3 runs to 14 residues. The CDR3 is CASRGTGFGNTIYF. The CDR3 bases are TGTGCCAGCAGGGGGACAGGGTTTGGAAACACCATATATTTT.

This rearrangement joins TRBV6-6 to TRBJ1-5, with D hard to call. CDR3 size: 15 residues. Trimming took 2 bases from V and 3 from J, leaving 11 bases between them. Germline V gene data show CDR1 as MNHNY and CDR2 as SVGAGI (reference sequence). The DNA of the CDR3 is TGTGCCAGCAGTTACGGGCAGGACCCCAATCAGCCCCAGCATTTT. Amino acid sequence: CASSYGQDPNQPQHF.

This chain links TRBV7-2 with TRBJ1-1, with a possible D match to TRBD1 (6 bases). This CDR3 is 16 amino acids long. Germline assignment: CDR1 SGHTA and CDR2 FQGNSA. V lost 0 bases and J 4 bases, leaving 15 bases between the germline ends. The CDR3 nucleotides are TGTGCCAGCAGCTTAGCCAGGAGAGGGGGGGTCACTGAAGCTTTCTTT. This translates into CASSLARRGGVTEAFF. Drawing the rest from reference TRBV7-2 and TRBJ1-1, the complete variable domain is GAGVSQSPSNKVTEKGKDVELRCDPISGHTALYWYRQSLGQGLEFLIYFQGNSAPDKSGLPSDRFSAERTGGSVSTLTIQRTQQEDSAVYLCASSLARRGGVTEAFFGQGTRLTVV.

This clone was counted between two and nine times. This chain joins TRBV2 and TRBJ2-4; 7 nucleotides match TRBD1. The CDR3 has 13 residues. V lost 4 bases, J lost 5 bases, and 2 bases stayed unmatched. Germline V lookup: CDR1 SNHLY, CDR2 FYNNEI. In nucleotides, the CDR3 is TGTGCCAGCAGTGTTGACAGGGAAAACATTCAGTACTTC. Translation gives CASSVDRENIQYF.

The chain employs TRBV2 and TRBJ2-5, with D possibly TRBD1 on 5 matching bases. The CDR3 spans 12 residues. Germline V gives CDR1 SNHLY, CDR2 FYNNEI. Trimming removed 6 bases at V and 3 bases at J, with 8 bases between. CDR3 residues: CASSGREETQYF. As DNA, the CDR3 is TGTGCCAGCAGCGGCAGGGAAGAGACCCAGTACTTC.

This chain connects TRBV5-4 to TRBJ1-2; TRBD1 might be the D (5 bases). CDR3 length: 14 residues. The V end lost 4 bases, the J end lost 4 bases, and 14 bases lay between the germline ends. The germline gives CDR1 SGHNT, CDR2 YYREEE (reference sequence). For the CDR3, the DNA is TGTGCCAGCAGCGCGCAGGGTAGCGGCTATGGCTACACCTTC. Its translation: CASSAQGSGYGYTF.

The chain is built from TRBV7-2 and TRBJ1-2; a weak D match, TRBD1 (5 bases). This CDR3 spans 14 amino acids. Trimming stripped 1 base from V and 8 bases from J, with 14 bases between. The germline V gene encodes CDR1 SGHTA and CDR2 FQGNSA. The CDR3 reads CASSLVLGEEGYTF. The CDR3 coding sequence is TGTGCCAGCAGCTTAGTTCTAGGGGAAGAAGGCTACACCTTC.

As regards this clone: The identical CDR3 is also encoded by other nucleotide sequences in the sample. J is TRBJ1-5 and V is TRBV28, with a tentative D call TRBD1 (6 bases). The CDR3 has 14 amino acids. With 2 bases removed from V and 4 bases from J, the gap between germline ends came to 9 bases. Germline V lookup: CDR1 MDHEN, CDR2 SYDVKM. CDR3 DNA: TGTGCCAGCAGTTTAATCAGGGGAAATCAGCCCCAGCATTTT. This translates into CASSLIRGNQPQHF. Combining the CDR3 with reference TRBV28 and TRBJ1-5 gives the whole variable domain DVKVTQSSRYLVKRTGEKVFLECVQDMDHENMFWYRQDPGLGLRLIYFSYDVKMKEKGDIPEGYSVSREKKERFSLILESASTNQTSMYLCASSLIRGNQPQHFGDGTRLSIL.

The CDR3 sequence is CASSLGRESDTQYF. DNA for the CDR3: TGCGCCAGCAGCTTGGGGAGGGAGTCAGATACGCAGTATTTT. This rearrangement joins TRBV5-1 to TRBJ2-3; D perhaps matches TRBD2 (6 bases). CDR3 size: 14 residues. In germline, CDR1 is SGHRS, CDR2 YFSETQ. Trimming took 0 bases from V and 4 from J, leaving 9 bases between them.

The chain has TRBV6-5 and TRBJ1-1; 11 nucleotides agree with TRBD1. CDR3 length equals 13 residues. V gave up 5 bases and J gave up 9 bases; unmatched junction bases: 5. CDR1 is MNHEY, CDR2 SVGAGI, per germline. CDR3 residues: CASSNRDRGKAFF. The DNA of the CDR3 is TGTGCCAGCAGTAACCGGGACAGGGGGAAAGCTTTCTTT.

The CDR3 nucleotides are TGTGCCAGCAGTTACTCAGGTTTCCAAGAGACCCAGTACTTC. This translates into CASSYSGFQETQYF. The chain employs TRBV6-6 and TRBJ2-5, with unresolved D. With 0 bases removed from V and 1 base from J, the gap between germline ends came to 6 bases. The CDR3 sequence is 14 residues long. Germline CDR1 and CDR2: MNHNY and SVGAGI (reference sequence).

This clone was observed a handful of times. This chain uses TRBV19 with TRBJ1-1; tentatively, D is TRBD1 (6 bases). V was shortened by 4 bases and J by 0 bases, with 12 bases between the two germline ends. This CDR3 has 15 amino acids. Germline V gene data show CDR1 as LNHDA and CDR2 as SQIVND (reference sequence). This chain's CDR3 is CASSTRDIMNTEAFF. The DNA of the CDR3 is TGTGCCAGTAGTACCCGGGACATCATGAACACTGAAGCTTTCTTT.

The V and J genes are TRBV6-1 and TRBJ2-1; D might be TRBD1 (6 bases). This CDR3 comprises 15 residues. Germline lookup yields CDR1 MNHNS and CDR2 SASEGT. The ends were cut back, 2 bases at V and 7 bases at J, with 15 bases in the middle. Here the CDR3 DNA reads TGTGCCAGCAGTGAAAAGGCCAGGGGAGATAATGAGCAGTTCTTC. Translating gives CASSEKARGDNEQFF.

The chain is built from TRBV28 and TRBJ2-3; D may be TRBD2 (6 bases). Germline V gives CDR1 MDHEN, CDR2 SYDVKM. CDR3 length equals 15 residues. With 5 bases removed from V and 4 bases from J, the gap between germline ends came to 16 bases. The CDR3 region has the DNA TGTGCCAGCAGTCCTCAATATGGGACTTCAGATACGCAGTATTTT. This gives the protein CASSPQYGTSDTQYF.

This clone was observed once. The chain employs TRBV11-2 and TRBJ1-3; D is unresolved. V lost 5 bases and J 4 bases, leaving 18 bases between the germline ends. The CDR3 is 16 residues long. Germline V CDR1 and CDR2: SGHAT, FQNNGV. This CDR3 is CASSPAASPTGNTIYF. The CDR3, as DNA: TGTGCCAGCAGCCCGGCGGCCAGCCCGACGGGAAACACCATATATTTT.

The rearrangement links TRBV5-1 to TRBJ2-3; TRBD2 matches at 10 bases. The CDR3 is 21 amino acids. CDR1 is SGHRS, CDR2 YFSETQ, per germline. J lost 0 bases, V lost 3 bases, and 19 bases had no gene match. In nucleotides, the CDR3 is TGCGCCAGCAGCTCACCTAGCGGGGGTCTATCGGGGGCGTATAGCACAGATACGCAGTATTTT. Protein: CASSSPSGGLSGAYSTDTQYF.

This CDR3 reads CATEGLAGADTQYF. CDR3 bases: TGTGCCACCGAAGGGCTAGCGGGAGCAGATACGCAGTATTTT. The chain is built from TRBV28 and TRBJ2-3, with 10 bases identical to TRBD2. This CDR3 is 14 amino acids long. V lost 10 bases to trimming and J lost 4 bases; unmatched junction nucleotides: 8. Germline V CDR1 and CDR2: MDHEN, SYDVKM.

The gene calls are TRBV6-6 and TRBJ2-1; TRBD2 aligns across 7 bases. The trim removed 3 bases at V and 7 bases at J, leaving 3 bases unmatched. CDR3 length: 13 amino acids. Looked up from germline, CDR1 is MNHNY and CDR2 is SVGAGI (reference sequence). Written as DNA, the CDR3 is TGTGCCAGCAGTTATGCGGGGGAGAATGAGCAGTTCTTC. Its translation is CASSYAGENEQFF.

A few counts support this clone. The genes are TRBV9 and TRBJ2-2; no firm D call. The length of the CDR3 is 16 residues. Germline V CDR1 and CDR2: SGDLS, YYNGEE. With 0 bases removed from V and 4 bases from J, the gap between germline ends came to 13 bases. CDR3 amino acids: CASSVDAGHVTGELFF. The DNA of the CDR3 is TGTGCCAGCAGCGTAGACGCCGGTCACGTCACCGGGGAGCTGTTTTTT.

This rearrangement joins TRBV5-4 to TRBJ2-3; TRBD1 aligns across 8 bases. The junction had 8 bases not matched to a gene; V was cut back by 2 bases and J by 6 bases. Germline-derived CDR1 and CDR2 are SGHNT and YYREEE (reference sequence). This CDR3 is built from 15 residues. CDR3 DNA sequence: TGTGCCAGCAGCTTACCCGGGACAGGAACCGATACGCAGTATTTT. Amino acid sequence: CASSLPGTGTDTQYF.

In this sample, this clone turned up a few times. The V call is TRBV7-2, the J call TRBJ1-2; D might be TRBD1 (5 bases). The V gene's germline CDR1 is SGHTA and CDR2 FQGNSA. Trimming removed 3 bases at V and 8 bases at J, with 10 bases between. The CDR3 runs to 12 residues. In DNA, the CDR3 is TGTGCCAGCAGCTTCAGGGAAAGGGGCTACACCTTC. Translating it yields CASSFRERGYTF.

This chain joins TRBV29-1 and TRBJ1-1; TRBD1 is a possible D gene (5 bases). V was pared by 4 bases and J by 5 bases, with 11 bases between. CDR3 length equals 12 residues. CDR1 and CDR2 (germline): SQVTM, ANQGSEA. The CDR3 sequence: CSVAGEGTEAFF. The CDR3 nucleotides read TGCAGCGTTGCGGGGGAGGGTACTGAAGCTTTCTTT.

The chain links TRBV6-9 to TRBJ2-1, with 9 bases matching TRBD2. The CDR3 covers 13 residues. J was trimmed by 11 bases and V by 6 bases; bases with no gene match: 8. From germline, CDR1 is MNHGY and CDR2 SVAAGI. The CDR3 DNA follows: TGTGCCAGCAGAATAGCGGGAGCAGGTAAGCAGTTCTTC. Residues: CASRIAGAGKQFF.

The chain couples TRBV6-5 to TRBJ2-1; 8 nucleotides match TRBD2. The germline gives CDR1 MNHEY, CDR2 SVGAGI. This CDR3 has 16 residues. V lost 3 bases and J lost 4; bases outside the gene matches: 8. The CDR3 nucleotides read TGTGCCAGCAGTTATTTGAGCGGGAGAAGGTACAATGAGCAGTTCTTC. Translated: CASSYLSGRRYNEQFF.

The rearrangement joins TRBV7-2 to TRBJ2-1; 12 bases map to TRBD2. V lost 8 bases, J lost 6 bases, and 2 bases stayed unmatched. Germline V CDR1 and CDR2: SGHTA, FQGNSA. This CDR3 has 13 residues. The CDR3 DNA sequence: TGTGCCAGCGGACTAGCGGGACCCAATGAGCAGTTCTTC. Translated: CASGLAGPNEQFF.